This is a list of T cell receptor beta chains from one sample in a study of blood T cells in healthy people across ages. TCRdb fed the 5' RACE reads into MiXCR, producing one record per CDR3 protein. The top ten hold 30% to 40% of the sample, which has about 680,000 distinct CDR3 sequences, roughly 49% seen once. Material: blood. The receptors here all came from a woman aged 55-69 years in good health. CDR3s include the opening cysteine and the closing phenylalanine or tryptophan. Fields, in order: D gene, V gene, J gene, clone size, CDR3 protein, CDR3 DNA. A D gene is named only where the DNA matches it firmly. The size field is filled for only some rows; it gives once, few, many or a size class.

D: TRBD1
V: TRBV11-2
J: TRBJ1-4
size: few
CDR3: CASSPGQGDEKLFF
DNA: TGTGCCAGCAGCCCGGGACAGGGCGATGAAAAACTGTTTTTT

D: NA
V: TRBV28
J: TRBJ1-1
size: NA
CDR3: CASSFSRWVFMNTEAFF
DNA: TGTGCCAGCAGTTTCTCCCGGTGGGTTTTTATGAACACTGAAGCTTTCTTT

D: NA
V: TRBV20-1
J: TRBJ2-4
size: NA
CDR3: CSARVRTDLAKNIQYF
DNA: TGCAGTGCTAGAGTGCGGACAGACTTAGCCAAAAACATTCAGTACTTC

D: TRBD1
V: TRBV28
J: TRBJ1-5
size: NA
CDR3: CASSIPGQGYQPQHF
DNA: TGTGCCAGTTCGATCCCGGGACAGGGGTATCAGCCCCAGCATTTT

D: NA
V: TRBV15
J: TRBJ2-7
size: NA
CDR3: CATSRAREQYF
DNA: TGTGCCACCAGCAGAGCGAGGGAGCAGTACTTC

D: TRBD1
V: TRBV7-2
J: TRBJ2-1
size: few
CDR3: CASTLGQGGWSYNEQFF
DNA: TGTGCCAGCACCCTCGGACAGGGGGGATGGTCCTACAATGAGCAGTTCTTC

D: TRBD1
V: TRBV5-1
J: TRBJ2-1
size: NA
CDR3: CASRLDRGPYNEQFF
DNA: TGCGCCAGCAGATTGGACAGGGGGCCCTACAATGAGCAGTTCTTC

D: TRBD1
V: TRBV6-1
J: TRBJ1-6
size: NA
CDR3: CASALGQGRSYTSPLHF
DNA: TGTGCCAGCGCCTTGGGACAGGGACGTTCCTATACTTCACCCCTCCACTTT

D: NA
V: TRBV20-1
J: TRBJ1-6
size: NA
CDR3: CSASPDRNSPLHF
DNA: TGCAGTGCTTCCCCCGATAGAAATTCACCCCTCCACTTT

D: NA
V: TRBV9
J: TRBJ1-1
size: NA
CDR3: CASSSLWGEGFNTEAFF
DNA: TGTGCCAGCAGCTCCTTATGGGGCGAGGGTTTTAACACTGAAGCTTTCTTT

D: TRBD2
V: TRBV5-1
J: TRBJ2-2
size: NA
CDR3: CASKSPSGVNTGELFF
DNA: TGCGCCAGCAAATCGCCTAGCGGGGTTAACACCGGGGAGCTGTTTTTT

D: TRBD1
V: TRBV3-1
J: TRBJ2-7
size: NA
CDR3: CASSQAGQGSEQYF
DNA: TGTGCCAGCAGCCAAGCCGGACAGGGGAGCGAGCAGTACTTC

D: NA
V: TRBV3-1
J: TRBJ2-7
size: NA
CDR3: CASSQDLASSYNEQYF
DNA: TGTGCCAGCAGCCAAGACCTGGCGAGCTCCTACAATGAGCAGTACTTC

D: NA
V: TRBV10-3
J: TRBJ1-2
size: NA
CDR3: CAIRVLQDQNYGYTF
DNA: TGTGCCATCCGTGTATTGCAGGACCAAAACTATGGCTACACCTTC

D: NA
V: TRBV27
J: TRBJ2-7
size: NA
CDR3: CASRTLARPTYEQYF
DNA: TGTGCCAGCCGAACTCTAGCGCGTCCTACCTACGAGCAGTACTTC

D: TRBD1
V: TRBV15
J: TRBJ2-1
size: NA
CDR3: CATSRPGQGSNEQFF
DNA: TGTGCCACCAGCAGACCGGGACAGGGTAGTAATGAGCAGTTCTTC

D: NA
V: TRBV20-1
J: TRBJ1-6
size: NA
CDR3: CSAGAVGGTNNSPLHF
DNA: TGCAGTGCTGGAGCGGTTGGCGGGACTAATAATTCACCCCTCCACTTT

D: NA
V: TRBV2
J: TRBJ2-2
size: NA
CDR3: CASRGVWGTGELFF
DNA: TGTGCCAGCAGGGGGGTTTGGGGCACCGGGGAGCTGTTTTTT

D: TRBD2
V: TRBV28
J: TRBJ2-5
size: NA
CDR3: CASGVAGGETQYF
DNA: TGTGCCAGCGGAGTAGCGGGGGGGGAGACCCAGTACTTC

D: NA
V: TRBV27
J: TRBJ1-1
size: NA
CDR3: CASSLLSGQPVGNTEAFF
DNA: TGTGCCAGCAGTTTACTTTCAGGACAGCCCGTGGGAAACACTGAAGCTTTCTTT